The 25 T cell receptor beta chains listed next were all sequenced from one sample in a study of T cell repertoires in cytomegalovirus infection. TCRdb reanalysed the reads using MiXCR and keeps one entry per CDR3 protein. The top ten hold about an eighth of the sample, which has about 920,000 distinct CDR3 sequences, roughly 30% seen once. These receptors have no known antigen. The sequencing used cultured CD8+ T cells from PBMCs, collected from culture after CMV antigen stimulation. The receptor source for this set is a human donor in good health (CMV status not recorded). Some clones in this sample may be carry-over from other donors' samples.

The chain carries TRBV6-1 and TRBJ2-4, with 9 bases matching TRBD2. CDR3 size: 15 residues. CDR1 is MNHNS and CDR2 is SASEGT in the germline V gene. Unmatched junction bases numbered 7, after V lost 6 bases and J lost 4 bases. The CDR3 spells CASRLSGGLKNIQYF. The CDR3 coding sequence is TGTGCCAGCAGACTTAGCGGGGGATTAAAAAACATTCAGTACTTC.

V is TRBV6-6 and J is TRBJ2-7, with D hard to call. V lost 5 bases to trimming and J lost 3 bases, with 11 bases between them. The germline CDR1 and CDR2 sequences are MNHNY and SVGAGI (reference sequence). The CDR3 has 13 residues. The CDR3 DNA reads TGTGCCAGCAGTGATTGGGTAATCTACGAGCAGTACGTC. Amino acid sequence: CASSDWVIYEQYV.

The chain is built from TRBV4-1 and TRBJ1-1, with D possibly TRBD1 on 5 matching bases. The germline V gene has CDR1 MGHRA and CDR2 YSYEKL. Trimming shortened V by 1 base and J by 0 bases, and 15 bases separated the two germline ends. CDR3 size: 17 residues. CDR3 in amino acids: CASSQVFGRAVNTEAFF. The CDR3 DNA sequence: TGCGCCAGCAGCCAAGTATTCGGCAGGGCGGTGAACACTGAAGCTTTCTTT.

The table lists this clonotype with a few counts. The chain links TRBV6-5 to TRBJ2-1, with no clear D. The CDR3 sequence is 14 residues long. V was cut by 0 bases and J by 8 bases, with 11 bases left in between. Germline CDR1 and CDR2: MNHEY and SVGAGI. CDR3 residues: CASSYSIGSDEQFF. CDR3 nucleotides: TGTGCCAGCAGTTACTCTATAGGTTCCGATGAGCAGTTCTTC.

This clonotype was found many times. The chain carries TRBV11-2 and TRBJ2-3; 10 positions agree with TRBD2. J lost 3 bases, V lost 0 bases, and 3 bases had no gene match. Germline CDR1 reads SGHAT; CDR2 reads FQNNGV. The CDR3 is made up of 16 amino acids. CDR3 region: CASSLELAGATDTQYF. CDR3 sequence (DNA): TGTGCCAGCAGCTTAGAGCTAGCGGGGGCAACAGATACGCAGTATTTT.

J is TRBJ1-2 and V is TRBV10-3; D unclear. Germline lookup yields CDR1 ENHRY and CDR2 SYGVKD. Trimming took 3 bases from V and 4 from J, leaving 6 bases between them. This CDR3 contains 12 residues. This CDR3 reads CAISDRRYGYTF. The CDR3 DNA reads TGTGCCATCAGTGACAGGCGCTATGGCTACACCTTC.

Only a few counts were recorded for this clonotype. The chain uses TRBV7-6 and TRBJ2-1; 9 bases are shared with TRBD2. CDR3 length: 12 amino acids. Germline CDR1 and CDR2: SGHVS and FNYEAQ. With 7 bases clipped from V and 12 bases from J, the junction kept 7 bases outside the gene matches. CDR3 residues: CASIIAGGLQFF. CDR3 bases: TGTGCCAGCATCATTGCGGGGGGGTTGCAGTTCTTC.

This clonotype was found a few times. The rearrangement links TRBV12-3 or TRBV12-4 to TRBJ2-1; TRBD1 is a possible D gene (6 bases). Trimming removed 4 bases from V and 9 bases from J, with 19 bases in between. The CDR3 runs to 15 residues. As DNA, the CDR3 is TGTGCCAGCAGTTCACCACTAAATACAGGGCTTGAGCAGTTCTTC. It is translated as CASSSPLNTGLEQFF.

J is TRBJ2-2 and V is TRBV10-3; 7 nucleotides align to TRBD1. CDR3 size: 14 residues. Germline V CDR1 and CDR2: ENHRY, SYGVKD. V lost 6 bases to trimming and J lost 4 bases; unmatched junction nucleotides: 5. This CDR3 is CAIRTGASTGELFF. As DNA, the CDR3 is TGTGCCATCAGAACAGGGGCCAGCACCGGGGAGCTGTTTTTT.

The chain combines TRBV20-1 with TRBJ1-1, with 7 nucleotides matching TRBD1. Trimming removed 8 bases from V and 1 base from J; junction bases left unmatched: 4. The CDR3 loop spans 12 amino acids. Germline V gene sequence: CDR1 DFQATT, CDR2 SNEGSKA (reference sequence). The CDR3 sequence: CSLTGPNTEAFF. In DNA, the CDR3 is TGCAGTTTGACAGGGCCGAACACTGAAGCTTTCTTT.

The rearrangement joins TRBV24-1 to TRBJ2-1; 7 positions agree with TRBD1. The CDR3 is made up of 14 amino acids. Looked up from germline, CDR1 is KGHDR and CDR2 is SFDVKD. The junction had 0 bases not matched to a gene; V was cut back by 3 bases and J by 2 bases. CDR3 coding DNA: TGTGCCACCAGTGATGGACAGGCCTACAATGAGCAGTTCTTC. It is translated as CATSDGQAYNEQFF.

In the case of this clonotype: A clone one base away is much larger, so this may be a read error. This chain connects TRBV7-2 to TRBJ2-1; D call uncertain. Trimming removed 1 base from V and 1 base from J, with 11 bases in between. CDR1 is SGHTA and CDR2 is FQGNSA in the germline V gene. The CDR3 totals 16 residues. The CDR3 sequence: CASSLVGIRSYNEQFF. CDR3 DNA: TGTGCCAGCAGCTTAGTAGGGATCAGATCCTACAATGAGCAGTTCTTC.

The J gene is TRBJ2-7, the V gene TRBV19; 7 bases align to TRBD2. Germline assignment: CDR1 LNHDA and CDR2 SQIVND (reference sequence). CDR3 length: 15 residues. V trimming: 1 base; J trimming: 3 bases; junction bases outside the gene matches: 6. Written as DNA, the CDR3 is TGTGCCAGTAGTATAGGAGGCGGGGGTCTCTACGAGCAGTACTTC. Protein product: CASSIGGGGLYEQYF.

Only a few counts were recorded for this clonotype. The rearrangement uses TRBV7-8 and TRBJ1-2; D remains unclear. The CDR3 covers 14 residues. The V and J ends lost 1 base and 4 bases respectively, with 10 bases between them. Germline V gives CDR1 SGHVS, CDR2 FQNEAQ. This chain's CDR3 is CASSLGAASYGYTF. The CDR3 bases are TGTGCCAGCAGCTTAGGGGCCGCGTCCTATGGCTACACCTTC.

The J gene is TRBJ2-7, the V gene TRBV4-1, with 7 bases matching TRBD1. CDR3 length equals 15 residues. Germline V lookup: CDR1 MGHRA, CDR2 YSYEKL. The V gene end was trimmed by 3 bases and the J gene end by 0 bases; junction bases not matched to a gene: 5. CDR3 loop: CASSQADRSSYEQYF. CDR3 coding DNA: TGCGCCAGCAGCCAGGCGGACAGGAGCTCCTACGAGCAGTACTTC.

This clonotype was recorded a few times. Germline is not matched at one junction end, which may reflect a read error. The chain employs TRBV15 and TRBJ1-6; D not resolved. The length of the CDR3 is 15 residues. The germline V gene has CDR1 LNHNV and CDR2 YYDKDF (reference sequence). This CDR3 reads CATRLDRSDNSPLHF. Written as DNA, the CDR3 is TGTGCCACCCGCCTCGACCGCTCCGATAATTCACCCCTCCACTTT. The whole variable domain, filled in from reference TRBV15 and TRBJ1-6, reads DAMVIQNPRYQVTQFGKPVTLSCSQTLNHNVMYWYQQKSSQAPKLLFHYYDKDFNNEADTPDNFQSRRPNTSFCFLDIRSPGLGDTAMYLCATRLDRSDNSPLHFGNGTRLTVT.

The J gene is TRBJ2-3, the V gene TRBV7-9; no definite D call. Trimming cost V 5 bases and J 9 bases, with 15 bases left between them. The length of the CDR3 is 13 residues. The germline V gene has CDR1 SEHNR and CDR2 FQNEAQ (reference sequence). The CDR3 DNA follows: TGTGCCAGCAGCACCTCGTCTCAGGCCACGCAGTATTTT. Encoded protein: CASSTSSQATQYF.

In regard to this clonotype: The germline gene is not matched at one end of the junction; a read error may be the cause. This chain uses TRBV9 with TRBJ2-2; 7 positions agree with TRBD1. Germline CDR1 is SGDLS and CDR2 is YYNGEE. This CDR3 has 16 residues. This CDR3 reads CVSSVEIGGLAGELFF. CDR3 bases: TGTGTCAGCAGCGTAGAAATAGGGGGCCTGGCCGGGGAGCTGTTTTTT.

CDR3 nucleotide sequence: TGTGCCAGCAAGGGTGACAGCAGCTCCTACAATGAGCAGTTCTTC. The encoded protein is CASKGDSSSYNEQFF. The chain couples TRBV19 to TRBJ2-1, with D perhaps TRBD1 (5 bases). The length of the CDR3 is 15 residues. The V gene lost 9 bases and the J gene lost 0 bases, with 15 bases spanning the gap. CDR1 and CDR2 (germline): LNHDA, SQIVND (reference sequence). The whole variable domain, filled in from reference TRBV19 and TRBJ2-1, reads DGGITQSPKYLFRKEGQNVTLSCEQNLNHDAMYWYRQDPGQGLRLIYYSQIVNDFQKGDIAEGYSVSREKKESFPLTVTSAQKNPTAFYLCASKGDSSSYNEQFFGPGTRLTVL.

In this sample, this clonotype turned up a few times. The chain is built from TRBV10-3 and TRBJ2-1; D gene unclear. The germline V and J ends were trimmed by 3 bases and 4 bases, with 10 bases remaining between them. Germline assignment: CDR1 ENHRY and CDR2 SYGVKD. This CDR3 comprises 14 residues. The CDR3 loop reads CAISDSVKYNEQFF. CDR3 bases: TGTGCCATCAGTGACAGTGTTAAGTACAATGAGCAGTTCTTC.

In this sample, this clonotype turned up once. CDR3 coding DNA: TGTGCCAGCAGTGAAGTGCCCAGCCCCGGGAGCTCCTACGAGCAGTACTTC. As protein: CASSEVPSPGSSYEQYF. The chain uses TRBV6-1 and TRBJ2-7, with D possibly matching TRBD2 (6 bases). Trimming removed 1 base from V and 0 bases from J, with 16 bases in between. Germline V gives CDR1 MNHNS, CDR2 SASEGT. This CDR3 comprises 17 residues.

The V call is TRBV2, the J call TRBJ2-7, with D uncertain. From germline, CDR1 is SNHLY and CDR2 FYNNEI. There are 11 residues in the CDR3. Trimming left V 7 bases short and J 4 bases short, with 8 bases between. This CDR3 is CASTQTYEQYV. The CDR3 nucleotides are TGTGCCAGCACCCAGACTTACGAGCAGTACGTC.

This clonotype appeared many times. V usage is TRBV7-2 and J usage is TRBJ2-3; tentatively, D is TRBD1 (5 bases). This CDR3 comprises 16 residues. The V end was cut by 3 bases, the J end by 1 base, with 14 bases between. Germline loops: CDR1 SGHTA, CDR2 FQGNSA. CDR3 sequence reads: CASSLARGYGTDTQYF. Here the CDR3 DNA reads TGTGCCAGCAGCTTGGCTAGGGGCTATGGCACAGATACGCAGTATTTT.

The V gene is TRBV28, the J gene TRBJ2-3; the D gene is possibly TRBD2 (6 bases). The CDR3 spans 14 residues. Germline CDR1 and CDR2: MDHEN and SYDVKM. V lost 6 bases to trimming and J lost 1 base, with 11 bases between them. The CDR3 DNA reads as TGTGCCAGCAGCCCGGGAGAGGGCACAGATACGCAGTATTTT. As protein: CASSPGEGTDTQYF.

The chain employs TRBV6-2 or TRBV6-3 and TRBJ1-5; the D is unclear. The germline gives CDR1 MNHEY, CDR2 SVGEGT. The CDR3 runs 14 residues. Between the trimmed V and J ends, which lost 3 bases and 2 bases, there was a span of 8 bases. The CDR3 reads CASSYHNRNQPQHF. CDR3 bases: TGTGCCAGCAGTTATCACAATCGCAATCAGCCCCAGCATTTT.